The rows below give T cell receptor beta chains drawn from one sample of a study of OX40 agonist ivuxolimab in advanced cancers. Here immunoSEQ multiplex PCR was the method, and the copy in TCRdb shows in-frame clones only, minus some. Among more than 50,000 clones listed, roughly 92% were seen once. The specimen comprised CD4+ or CD8+ T cells sorted from blood, sampled in a trial of the OX40 agonist ivuxolimab. These receptors were obtained from an adult with an advanced solid tumor such as melanoma, head and neck, liver or kidney cancer. CDR3s include the opening cysteine and the closing phenylalanine or tryptophan. The order of the fields is CDR3 protein, CDR3 DNA, clone size, D gene, V gene, J gene. D genes are given only for firm matches. Size is stated for part of the rows, as once, few or many counts, or as a class when the clone is expanded.

CDR3: CATSRDRDSFNNEQFF
DNA: TGTGCCACCAGCAGAGATAGGGACAGTTTTAACAATGAGCAGTTCTTC
size: once
D: TRBD1
V: TRBV15
J: TRBJ2-1

CDR3: CASSPGLGVQYF
DNA: TGTGCCAGCAGCCCAGGGCTTGGGGTGCAGTACTTC
size: .
D: .
V: TRBV5-4
J: TRBJ2-7

CDR3: CASSPAGQGNTEAFF
DNA: TGTGCCAGCAGCCCCGCGGGACAAGGGAACACTGAAGCTTTCTTT
size: .
D: .
V: TRBV13
J: TRBJ1-1

CDR3: CASSSYRGSNEKLFF
DNA: TGTGCCAGCAGTTCGTACAGGGGGTCGAATGAAAAACTGTTTTTT
size: .
D: TRBD1
V: TRBV28
J: TRBJ1-4

CDR3: CASIPGLAGETSYEQYF
DNA: TGTGCCAGCATTCCGGGACTAGCGGGGGAAACATCCTACGAGCAGTACTTC
size: .
D: TRBD2
V: TRBV2
J: TRBJ2-7

CDR3: CASTLTYNEQFF
DNA: TGCGCCAGCACCCTAACCTACAATGAGCAGTTCTTC
size: .
D: .
V: TRBV5-1
J: TRBJ2-1

CDR3: CASSQDWGKPQHF
DNA: TGCGCCAGCAGCCAAGATTGGGGGAAGCCCCAGCATTTT
size: .
D: .
V: TRBV4-1
J: TRBJ1-5

CDR3: CASSLEVFGYGYTF
DNA: TGTGCCAGCAGCTTAGAGGTTTTTGGCTATGGCTACACCTTC
size: .
D: .
V: TRBV11-2
J: TRBJ1-2

CDR3: CASSQGRYEQYF
DNA: TGTGCCAGCAGCCAGGGAAGATACGAGCAGTACTTC
size: few
D: .
V: TRBV5-6
J: TRBJ2-7

CDR3: CASSPIPLTSEAFF
DNA: TGTGCCAGCAGCCCTATTCCCCTTACCTCTGAAGCTTTCTTT
size: .
D: .
V: TRBV7-2
J: TRBJ1-1

CDR3: CASSQDTQGSTEAFF
DNA: TGCGCCAGCAGCCAAGATACGCAGGGGAGCACTGAAGCTTTCTTT
size: many
D: .
V: TRBV4-1
J: TRBJ1-1

CDR3: CASRLGETQYF
DNA: TGTGCCAGCAGATTGGGGGAGACCCAGTACTTC
size: .
D: .
V: TRBV7-9
J: TRBJ2-5

CDR3: CASSLGRGRGDTQYF
DNA: TGTGCCAGCAGCTTAGGCAGGGGGCGAGGAGATACGCAGTATTTT
size: .
D: TRBD1
V: TRBV7-7
J: TRBJ2-3

CDR3: CASSHLTGSYNEQFF
DNA: TGTGCCAGCAGCCATTTGACAGGGAGCTACAATGAGCAGTTCTTC
size: .
D: TRBD1
V: TRBV7-6
J: TRBJ2-1

CDR3: CASRFRENTEAFF
DNA: TGTGCCAGCAGATTCAGGGAGAACACTGAAGCTTTCTTT
size: .
D: .
V: TRBV28
J: TRBJ1-1

CDR3: CAIQGDSYEQYF
DNA: TGTGCCATCCAGGGGGACTCCTACGAGCAGTACTTC
size: .
D: TRBD1
V: TRBV10-3
J: TRBJ2-7

CDR3: CASSLEGQGYYEQYF
DNA: TGTGCCAGCAGCTTGGAGGGACAGGGCTACTACGAGCAGTACTTC
size: .
D: TRBD1
V: TRBV5-5
J: TRBJ2-7

CDR3: CASSLDNSPLHF
DNA: TGTGCCAGCAGCCTGGACAATTCACCCCTCCACTTT
size: .
D: .
V: TRBV6-1
J: TRBJ1-6

CDR3: CASSPGAEKLFF
DNA: TGTGCCAGCAGCCCCGGGGCTGAAAAACTGTTTTTT
size: .
D: .
V: TRBV11-2
J: TRBJ1-4

CDR3: CASSLMSGGWETQYF
DNA: TGTGCCAGCAGCTTAATGTCAGGGGGCTGGGAGACCCAGTACTTC
size: .
D: TRBD1
V: TRBV7-9
J: TRBJ2-5

CDR3: CASSLAGTVSSGANVLTF
DNA: TGCGCCAGCAGCTTGGCCGGGACAGTTTCTTCTGGGGCCAACGTCCTGACTTTC
size: .
D: TRBD1
V: TRBV5-1
J: TRBJ2-6

CDR3: CASSNSNQFF
DNA: TGTGCCAGCAGTAACTCCAATCAGTTCTTC
size: .
D: .
V: TRBV6-6
J: TRBJ2-1

CDR3: CASSFATDTQYF
DNA: TGTGCCAGCAGCTTCGCCACAGATACGCAGTATTTT
size: .
D: .
V: TRBV5-4
J: TRBJ2-3

CDR3: CASSQVLGQGYHEQFF
DNA: TGCGCCAGCAGCCAAGTCTTGGGACAGGGGTACCATGAGCAGTTCTTC
size: .
D: TRBD1
V: TRBV4-1
J: TRBJ2-1

CDR3: CASSLYRDPVWGNEQFF
DNA: TGTGCCAGCAGCCTATACCGGGACCCTGTATGGGGCAATGAGCAGTTCTTC
size: .
D: .
V: TRBV5-8
J: TRBJ2-1

CDR3: CASIGEKETQYF
DNA: TGTGCCAGCATCGGTGAGAAAGAGACCCAGTACTTC
size: .
D: .
V: TRBV27
J: TRBJ2-5

CDR3: CATGGSGGVNNEQFF
DNA: TGTGCCACCGGGGGTAGCGGGGGCGTGAACAATGAGCAGTTCTTC
size: few
D: TRBD2
V: TRBV7-8
J: TRBJ2-1

CDR3: CASSQEAPGGANAAFF
DNA: TGCGCCAGCAGCCAAGAAGCCCCTGGGGGCGCAAATGCGGCTTTCTTT
size: .
D: .
V: TRBV4-1
J: TRBJ1-1

CDR3: CASRDRDTDTQYF
DNA: TGTGCCAGCCGGGACAGGGACACAGATACGCAGTATTTT
size: .
D: TRBD1
V: TRBV6-4
J: TRBJ2-3

CDR3: CSVLAGTLGSYNEQFF
DNA: TGCAGCGTTCTAGCGGGGACCCTCGGCTCCTACAATGAGCAGTTCTTC
size: .
D: TRBD2
V: TRBV29-1
J: TRBJ2-1

CDR3: CASSLESGRFSGNTIYF
DNA: TGTGCCAGCAGCTTAGAATCTGGCCGATTCTCTGGAAACACCATATATTTT
size: .
D: .
V: TRBV7-2
J: TRBJ1-3

CDR3: CASSGQGGLNQPQHF
DNA: TGTGCCAGCAGTGGACAGGGGGGGCTCAATCAGCCCCAGCATTTT
size: .
D: TRBD1
V: TRBV6-5
J: TRBJ1-5

CDR3: CASSEIATHEQYF
DNA: TGCGCCAGCAGTGAGATAGCCACCCACGAGCAGTACTTC
size: .
D: .
V: TRBV6-1
J: TRBJ2-7

CDR3: CASSWGTGQYNSPLHF
DNA: TGCGCCAGCAGCTGGGGGACAGGGCAGTATAATTCACCCCTCCACTTT
size: .
D: TRBD1
V: TRBV5-1
J: TRBJ1-6

CDR3: CASSLGDSSNQPQHF
DNA: TGTGCCAGCAGCTTGGGGGACAGTAGCAATCAGCCCCAGCATTTT
size: .
D: TRBD1
V: TRBV5-8
J: TRBJ1-5

CDR3: CASSLVGLNTEAFF
DNA: TGTGCCAGCAGCTTAGTGGGACTAAACACTGAAGCTTTCTTT
size: .
D: .
V: TRBV7-9
J: TRBJ1-1

CDR3: CASRGDGPGETQYF
DNA: TGTGCCAGCCGGGGGGACGGGCCTGGGGAGACCCAGTACTTC
size: .
D: TRBD2
V: TRBV7-8
J: TRBJ2-5

CDR3: CASSFSSLYYEQYF
DNA: TGTGCCAGCAGCTTCTCGAGTCTTTACTACGAGCAGTACTTC
size: .
D: .
V: TRBV5-5
J: TRBJ2-7

CDR3: CASSSPDLEVDTQYF
DNA: TGTGCCAGCAGTAGTCCAGATTTGGAGGTCGATACGCAGTATTTT
size: .
D: .
V: TRBV6-6
J: TRBJ2-3

CDR3: CSVAPEIYNEQFF
DNA: TGCAGCGTTGCCCCCGAAATATACAATGAGCAGTTCTTC
size: .
D: .
V: TRBV29-1
J: TRBJ2-1

CDR3: CASSGNYEQYF
DNA: TGTGCCAGCAGTGGGAACTACGAGCAGTACTTC
size: .
D: .
V: TRBV27
J: TRBJ2-7

CDR3: CASSSGGENEKLFF
DNA: TGTGCCAGCAGTTCAGGGGGCGAGAATGAAAAACTGTTTTTT
size: once
D: TRBD1
V: TRBV2
J: TRBJ1-4